Below are 20 T cell receptor beta chains sequenced from a single sample in a study of cytomegalovirus exposure and HLA in healthy donors. PCR amplification relied on 60 Vbeta primers (plus 13 Jbeta primers). Produced via immunoSEQ multiplex PCR; TCRdb's table is partial and in-frame only. This table has 100,000 to 120,000 clones, around 87% appearing once. Sequencing used PBMCs. The receptors stem from a man in his forties in good health and CMV-seronegative.

The chain employs TRBV5-4 and TRBJ2-1; weak D call: TRBD1 (6 bases). Germline loops: CDR1 SGHNT, CDR2 YYREEE (reference sequence). The CDR3 totals 13 residues. Trimming stripped 3 bases from V and 8 bases from J, with 12 bases between. The CDR3 region is CASSSLQGHEQFF. For the CDR3, the DNA is TGTGCCAGCAGCTCACTACAGGGACATGAGCAGTTCTTC.

This clone was observed once. V usage is TRBV6-4 and J usage is TRBJ2-3, with 13 positions matching TRBD2. The V gene end was trimmed by 4 bases and the J gene end by 1 base; junction bases not matched to a gene: 2. Germline CDR1 reads MRHNA; CDR2 reads SNTAGT. This CDR3 contains 16 residues. CDR3 region: CASSVTSGGGTDTQYF. DNA of the CDR3: TGTGCCAGCAGTGTTACTAGCGGGGGGGGCACAGATACGCAGTATTTT.

The V and J genes are TRBV6-5 and TRBJ1-5; unclear D gene. From germline, CDR1 is MNHEY and CDR2 SVGAGI. Trimming took 5 bases from V and 0 from J, leaving 8 bases between them. CDR3 size: 14 residues. CDR3 sequence (DNA): TGTGCCAGCAGTCTAACGGTTAGCAATCAGCCCCAGCATTTT. It specifies CASSLTVSNQPQHF.

The chain combines TRBV2 with TRBJ2-7; D may be TRBD1 (5 bases). CDR1 and CDR2 (germline): SNHLY, FYNNEI. This CDR3 is built from 13 residues. V lost 7 bases and J 2 bases, leaving 12 bases between the germline ends. CDR3 coding DNA: TGTGCCAGCACCGTCAGGGCAACCTACGAGCAGTACTTC. Its translation: CASTVRATYEQYF.

This clone has more than one count but fewer than ten. The V call is TRBV29-1, the J call TRBJ2-3; no firm D call. CDR3 size: 14 residues. The germline V gene encodes CDR1 SQVTM and CDR2 ANQGSEA. V was cut by 4 bases and J by 3 bases, with 14 bases left in between. The CDR3 is CSVVGVSITDTQYF. The CDR3 nucleotides read TGCAGCGTTGTAGGAGTCAGCATTACAGATACGCAGTATTTT.

V gene TRBV6-4 combines with J gene TRBJ1-1; TRBD1 agrees at 7 bases. Germline CDR1 is MRHNA and CDR2 is SNTAGT. J gave up 5 bases and V 4 bases, and 7 bases lay outside the gene matches. CDR3 length: 14 amino acids. CDR3 sequence: CASSVSGQRTEAFF. CDR3 DNA: TGTGCCAGCAGTGTATCGGGACAGAGGACTGAAGCTTTCTTT.

The J gene is TRBJ1-1, the V gene TRBV5-4; 8 bases line up with TRBD1. The CDR3 is 14 residues long. CDR1 and CDR2 from the germline V gene are SGHNT and YYREEE (reference sequence). The V segment lost 7 bases and the J segment 5 bases; nucleotides outside the gene matches: 10. CDR3 in DNA: TGTGCCAGCGGTGGACAGGGTAGGCAAACTGAAGCTTTCTTT. Amino acid sequence: CASGGQGRQTEAFF. The complete variable domain, with remaining parts taken from reference TRBV5-4 and TRBJ1-1, reads ETGVTQSPTHLIKTRGQQVTLRCSSQSGHNTVSWYQQALGQGPQFIFQYYREEENGRGNFPPRFSGLQFPNYSSELNVNALELDDSALYLCASGGQGRQTEAFFGQGTRLTVV.

The chain combines TRBV28 with TRBJ1-5; a weak D match, TRBD1 (6 bases). Trimming removed 4 bases at V and 5 bases at J, with 15 bases between. Looked up from germline, CDR1 is MDHEN and CDR2 is SYDVKM. The CDR3 sequence is 15 residues long. The CDR3 DNA is TGTGCCAGCAGTTCCCCCGTCGAGGGGGATCAGCCCCAGCATTTT. Protein: CASSSPVEGDQPQHF. Combining the CDR3 with reference TRBV28 and TRBJ1-5 gives the whole variable domain DVKVTQSSRYLVKRTGEKVFLECVQDMDHENMFWYRQDPGLGLRLIYFSYDVKMKEKGDIPEGYSVSREKKERFSLILESASTNQTSMYLCASSSPVEGDQPQHFGDGTRLSIL.

CDR3 region: CASSLTGGNTEAFF. In DNA, the CDR3 is TGTGCCAGCAGCCTTACAGGGGGCAACACTGAAGCTTTCTTT. The rearrangement joins TRBV6-5 to TRBJ1-1, with TRBD1 identical over 9 bases. This CDR3 has 14 amino acids. From germline, CDR1 is MNHEY and CDR2 SVGAGI. The V and J ends lost 6 bases and 2 bases, in that order; junction bases with no gene match: 4.

The chain links TRBV4-2 to TRBJ2-6; 14 positions match TRBD2. The CDR3 totals 18 residues. J was trimmed by 3 bases and V by 4 bases; bases with no gene match: 5. Per germline, CDR1 LGHNA and CDR2 YNFKEQ. The CDR3, as DNA: TGTGCCAGCAGCCCATGGGGACTAGCGGGGGTTGGGGCCAACGTCCTGACTTTC. It specifies CASSPWGLAGVGANVLTF.

V usage is TRBV5-6 and J usage is TRBJ1-3, with a weak D call TRBD1 (5 bases). CDR3 length: 15 amino acids. Looked up from germline, CDR1 is SGHDT and CDR2 is YYEEEE. Trimming removed 2 bases at V and 2 bases at J, with 11 bases between. This CDR3 reads CASSLTAGTGNTIYF. In DNA form, the CDR3 reads TGTGCCAGCAGCTTAACGGCAGGGACTGGAAACACCATATATTTT.

This clone showed up just once. The chain recombines TRBV19 with TRBJ1-1; the D is unclear. V gave up 9 bases and J gave up 5 bases, with 16 bases separating them. Germline CDR1 is LNHDA and CDR2 is SQIVND (reference sequence). CDR3 length: 13 residues. CDR3 nucleotide sequence: TGTGCCAGCCTCGAGGGCCCTGGGACTGAAGCTTTCTTT. Translating it yields CASLEGPGTEAFF.

This chain uses TRBV6-1 with TRBJ2-7; a possible D gene is TRBD1 (6 bases). The CDR3 sequence is 14 residues long. V gave up 0 bases and J gave up 0 bases, with 6 bases separating them. Germline V gene lookup returns CDR1 MNHNS and CDR2 SASEGT. The CDR3 DNA follows: TGTGCCAGCAGTGAAGCAGGGGGCTCCTACGAGCAGTACTTC. It yields the protein CASSEAGGSYEQYF.

This chain connects TRBV9 to TRBJ1-2, with TRBD1 matching over 9 bases. Germline CDR1 and CDR2: SGDLS and YYNGEE. This CDR3 comprises 19 residues. The ends lost 1 base at V and 7 bases at J; junction bases unmatched: 20. This CDR3 reads CASSVSSRGQGASISGYTF. CDR3 sequence (DNA): TGTGCCAGCAGCGTATCGAGCCGGGGACAGGGTGCTAGCATCTCTGGCTACACCTTC.

The chain couples TRBV7-2 to TRBJ1-1; 10 nucleotides agree with TRBD1. The CDR3 is 13 amino acids. V lost 5 bases to trimming and J lost 6 bases; unmatched junction nucleotides: 3. Germline assignment: CDR1 SGHTA and CDR2 FQGNSA. The CDR3 DNA follows: TGTGCCAGCAGCGGACAGGGGGTCTCTGAAGCTTTCTTT. The encoded protein is CASSGQGVSEAFF.

This sequence joins TRBV28 and TRBJ1-2; 7 bases fit TRBD1. Germline assignment: CDR1 MDHEN and CDR2 SYDVKM. With 4 bases clipped from V and 8 bases from J, the junction kept 4 bases outside the gene matches. The CDR3 extends over 12 amino acids. CDR3 sequence: CASSWGQSGYTF. CDR3 nucleotides: TGTGCCAGCAGTTGGGGACAGTCGGGCTACACCTTC.

The chain is built from TRBV15 and TRBJ1-4; D is unresolved. Germline-derived CDR1 and CDR2 are LNHNV and YYDKDF (reference sequence). Trimming removed 5 bases at V and 6 bases at J, with 19 bases between. This CDR3 has 16 amino acids. The CDR3 DNA reads as TGTGCCACCAGCCATAGCCAGAGGAGCTATCATGAAAAACTGTTTTTT. Residues: CATSHSQRSYHEKLFF.

This chain links TRBV5-6 with TRBJ1-5, with no clear D. The CDR3 covers 15 residues. The V gene's germline CDR1 is SGHDT and CDR2 YYEEEE. Trimming took 0 bases from V and 3 from J, leaving 10 bases between them. Here the CDR3 reads CASSLALQPNQPQHF. CDR3 bases: TGTGCCAGCAGCTTGGCTTTACAACCCAATCAGCCCCAGCATTTT.

The rearrangement joins TRBV5-1 to TRBJ2-1, with 7 bases aligning to TRBD2. The V segment lost 3 bases and the J segment 4 bases; nucleotides outside the gene matches: 10. Germline V gives CDR1 SGHRS, CDR2 YFSETQ. This CDR3 comprises 16 residues. The CDR3 loop reads CASSSGLGPSYNEQFF. The DNA for the CDR3 is TGCGCCAGCAGCTCCGGACTAGGCCCTTCTTACAATGAGCAGTTCTTC. Complete variable domain (other parts from reference TRBV5-1 and TRBJ2-1): KAGVTQTPRYLIKTRGQQVTLSCSPISGHRSVSWYQQTPGQGLQFLFEYFSETQRNKGNFPGRFSGRQFSNSRSEMNVSTLELGDSALYLCASSSGLGPSYNEQFFGPGTRLTVL.

The chain employs TRBV15 and TRBJ2-5; the D gene is possibly TRBD2 (5 bases). The CDR3 is 15 amino acids. Germline V lookup: CDR1 LNHNV, CDR2 YYDKDF (reference sequence). Between the trimmed V and J ends, which lost 0 bases and 9 bases, there was a span of 17 bases. CDR3 nucleotides: TGTGCCACCAGCAGAGATTTGAGCGGCCTCGGGGCCCAGTACTTC. It encodes CATSRDLSGLGAQYF.